The 8 T cell receptor beta chains in this list originate from one sample, sequenced in a study of blood T cell repertoires in COVID-19. Profiled with immunoSEQ multiplex PCR; TCRdb holds only in-frame clones, not every one. The sample records more than 300,000 clones, 88% being singletons. Sequences were obtained from PBMCs or T cells enriched from blood (not recorded which). The receptors were sampled from a woman between 18 and 29 years old who had recovered from COVID-19.

This clone was counted a single time. The V and J genes are TRBV5-1 and TRBJ2-1; D might be TRBD2 (5 bases). Germline V gives CDR1 SGHRS, CDR2 YFSETQ. This CDR3 contains 15 residues. The ends were cut back, 6 bases at V and 0 bases at J, with 13 bases in the middle. The DNA for the CDR3 is TGCGCCAGCAAACCCGACTATGGCTCCTACAATGAGCAGTTCTTC. Its protein product is CASKPDYGSYNEQFF.

This clone has a handful of counts. The chain is built from TRBV2 and TRBJ2-2; tentative D call: TRBD1 (6 bases). Trimming took off 6 bases at V and 3 bases at J, with 17 bases between the two ends. CDR3 length equals 16 residues. The germline V gene encodes CDR1 SNHLY and CDR2 FYNNEI. This chain's CDR3 is CASRDRSSLDTGELFF. The CDR3 coding sequence is TGTGCCAGCAGAGACAGGTCCAGCCTCGACACCGGGGAGCTGTTTTTT.

The genes are TRBV9 and TRBJ1-5, with a tentative D call TRBD1 (5 bases). The CDR3 loop spans 14 amino acids. The V gene's germline CDR1 is SGDLS and CDR2 YYNGEE. With 5 bases removed from V and 0 bases from J, the gap between germline ends came to 9 bases. The CDR3 is CASSQTDSNQPQHF. In nucleotides, the CDR3 is TGTGCCAGCAGTCAGACAGATAGCAATCAGCCCCAGCATTTT.

The chain employs TRBV5-4 and TRBJ2-4; D remains unclear. The V end was cut by 2 bases, the J end by 2 bases, with 8 bases between. Germline V gene lookup returns CDR1 SGHNT and CDR2 YYREEE (reference sequence). The CDR3 contains 14 residues. CDR3 residues: CASSLRGSKNIQYF. The CDR3 DNA sequence: TGTGCCAGCAGCTTAAGAGGATCCAAAAACATTCAGTACTTC.

The chain couples TRBV11-2 to TRBJ1-2; TRBD1 is a possible D gene (5 bases). CDR1 and CDR2 from the germline V gene are SGHAT and FQNNGV. The CDR3 extends over 14 amino acids. V gave up 5 bases and J gave up 4 bases, with 14 bases separating them. This chain's CDR3 is CASSPGGEGYGYTF. CDR3 bases: TGTGCCAGCAGCCCGGGGGGGGAAGGCTATGGCTACACCTTC. Variable domain in full (rest from reference TRBV11-2 and TRBJ1-2): EAGVAQSPRYKIIEKRQSVAFWCNPISGHATLYWYQQILGQGPKLLIQFQNNGVVDDSQLPKDRFSAERLKGVDSTLKIQPAKLEDSAVYLCASSPGGEGYGYTFGSGTRLTVV.

The chain uses TRBV5-8 and TRBJ2-2; 8 nucleotides agree with TRBD2. The CDR3 covers 15 residues. CDR1 is SGHTS, CDR2 YDEGEE, per germline. The trim removed 5 bases at V and 4 bases at J, leaving 7 bases unmatched. CDR3: CASSREGDRTGELFF. CDR3 sequence (DNA): TGTGCCAGCAGTCGGGAGGGCGACCGCACCGGGGAGCTGTTTTTT.

J is TRBJ1-5 and V is TRBV7-9; 8 positions agree with TRBD1. V lost 1 base to trimming and J lost 7 bases; unmatched junction nucleotides: 3. The CDR3 consists of 14 residues. Germline V CDR1 and CDR2: SEHNR, FQNEAQ (reference sequence). The CDR3 region is CASSLETGGQPQHF. CDR3 nucleotides: TGTGCCAGCAGCTTAGAAACAGGGGGACAGCCCCAGCATTTT.

Note on this clone: Other nucleotide sequences from this sample produce the same CDR3. The chain is built from TRBV7-9 and TRBJ2-7; TRBD1 matches 9 bases. J gave up 1 base and V 4 bases, and 2 bases lay outside the gene matches. Germline-derived CDR1 and CDR2 are SEHNR and FQNEAQ (reference sequence). The CDR3 spans 14 residues. The CDR3 region is CASSSGTGSYEQYF. In DNA form, the CDR3 reads TGTGCCAGCAGCTCCGGGACAGGGTCCTACGAGCAGTACTTC. The full variable domain, in which reference TRBV7-9 and TRBJ2-7 provide the parts outside the CDR3, is DTGVSQNPRHKITKRGQNVTFRCDPISEHNRLYWYRQTLGQGPEFLTYFQNEAQLEKSRLLSDRFSAERPKGSFSTLEIQRTEQGDSAMYLCASSSGTGSYEQYFGPGTRLTVT.